The source of this T cell receptor (beta chain) is a study of chemoradiotherapy in HPV16-positive cancers. Whole-study context: A couple of HPV16-positive patients' cells yielded candidate HPV-specific clones and common motifs.

On this clone: Its antigen remains unidentified.

TCRdb keeps only in-frame clones here, not all; method: immunoSEQ multiplex PCR. Counted here are some 3,100 clones, around 83% occurring once; the ten biggest clones make up approximately 15%. Study-level findings and limits: For HPV16-positive patients, expanding HPV-responsive T cells associated with longer recurrence-free survival.

V lost 4 bases and J lost 9; bases outside the gene matches: 14. The CDR3 has 16 amino acids. CDR1 MNHEY and CDR2 SMNVEV come from the germline V gene (reference sequence). This sequence joins TRBV27 and TRBJ2-1; 8 positions match TRBD2. The TCR was taken from a human donor with HPV-associated anogenital cancer. The specimen was tumor tissue, collected from a patient who underwent chemoradiotherapy. CDR3 in amino acids: CASSYWSRGALGEQFF. CDR3 in DNA: TGTGCCAGCAGTTATTGGTCGCGGGGGGCCCTGGGTGAGCAGTTCTTC.